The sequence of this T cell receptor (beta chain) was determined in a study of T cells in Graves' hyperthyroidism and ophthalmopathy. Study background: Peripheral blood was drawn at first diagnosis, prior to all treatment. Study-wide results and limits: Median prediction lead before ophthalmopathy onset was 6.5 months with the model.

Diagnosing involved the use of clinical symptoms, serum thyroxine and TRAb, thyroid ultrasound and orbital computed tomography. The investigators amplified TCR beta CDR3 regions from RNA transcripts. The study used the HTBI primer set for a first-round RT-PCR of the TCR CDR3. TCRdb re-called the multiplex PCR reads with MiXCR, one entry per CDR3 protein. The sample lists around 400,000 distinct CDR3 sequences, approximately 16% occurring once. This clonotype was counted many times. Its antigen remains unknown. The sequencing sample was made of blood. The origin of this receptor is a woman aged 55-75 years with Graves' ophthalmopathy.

The CDR3 here is CASRRDRARNTIYF. The CDR3 nucleotides are TGTGCCAGCAGAAGGGACAGAGCAAGAAACACCATATATTTT. This chain links TRBV2 with TRBJ1-3; TRBD1 aligns across 7 bases. V shed 6 bases, J shed 5 bases, and the junction held 7 bases outside the gene matches. Germline assignment: CDR1 SNHLY and CDR2 FYNNEI. This CDR3 contains 14 residues.